The T cell receptor beta chain described here comes from a study of CXCR3-negative and CXCR3-positive naive CD8 T cells. Via 5' RACE with UMI labels, TRB cDNA libraries were prepared. Reprocessing the 5' RACE reads, TCRdb reports a single entry for every CDR3 protein and omits DNA. This sample's table has some 130,000 distinct CDR3 sequences. The CDR3 runs 16 residues. The germline gives CDR1 SEHNR, CDR2 FQNEAQ (reference sequence). Specimen: naive CXCR3- CD8+ T cells from blood. Subset of the sample: CD45RO-CCR7+CD27+CD95- naive CD8+ T cells lacking CXCR3 (TNR3-). J is TRBJ2-1 and V is TRBV7-9; no DNA is available, so the TRBD2 call from TCRdb remains unchecked. The clonotype comes from a human donor in good health. Some clones in this sample may be carry-over from other donors' samples. CDR3: CASSLVGAGGHNEQFF.